This T cell receptor beta chain is from a study of blood T cell repertoires in COVID-19. Assay used: immunoSEQ multiplex PCR; TCRdb lists only in-frame clones, some missing. The sample yields roughly 200,000 clones, about four fifths seen once. Looked up from germline, CDR1 is SGHDT and CDR2 is YYEEEE. CDR3 length equals 15 residues. V dropped 4 bases and J dropped 1; count of bases not matched to a gene: 7. Material: peripheral blood. The chain employs TRBV5-6 and TRBJ2-7; 8 nucleotides line up with TRBD1. The source is a man aged 40-49 years with active or convalescent COVID-19. The chain's CDR3 is CASSPGQGRSYEQYF. The CDR3 DNA is TGTGCCAGCAGCCCCGGACAGGGAAGGTCCTACGAGCAGTACTTC.